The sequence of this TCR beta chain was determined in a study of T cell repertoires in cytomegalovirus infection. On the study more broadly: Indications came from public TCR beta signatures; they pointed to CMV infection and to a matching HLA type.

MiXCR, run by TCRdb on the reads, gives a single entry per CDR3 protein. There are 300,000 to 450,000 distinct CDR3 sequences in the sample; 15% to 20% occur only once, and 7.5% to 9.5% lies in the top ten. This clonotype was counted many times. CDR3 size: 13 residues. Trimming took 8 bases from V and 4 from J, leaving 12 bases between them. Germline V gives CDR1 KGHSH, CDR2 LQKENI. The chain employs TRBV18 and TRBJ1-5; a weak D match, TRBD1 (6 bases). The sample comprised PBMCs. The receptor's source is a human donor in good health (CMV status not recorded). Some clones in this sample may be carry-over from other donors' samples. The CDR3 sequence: CASSPTGNQPQHF. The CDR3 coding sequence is TGTGCCAGCAGTCCCACAGGGAATCAGCCCCAGCATTTT.